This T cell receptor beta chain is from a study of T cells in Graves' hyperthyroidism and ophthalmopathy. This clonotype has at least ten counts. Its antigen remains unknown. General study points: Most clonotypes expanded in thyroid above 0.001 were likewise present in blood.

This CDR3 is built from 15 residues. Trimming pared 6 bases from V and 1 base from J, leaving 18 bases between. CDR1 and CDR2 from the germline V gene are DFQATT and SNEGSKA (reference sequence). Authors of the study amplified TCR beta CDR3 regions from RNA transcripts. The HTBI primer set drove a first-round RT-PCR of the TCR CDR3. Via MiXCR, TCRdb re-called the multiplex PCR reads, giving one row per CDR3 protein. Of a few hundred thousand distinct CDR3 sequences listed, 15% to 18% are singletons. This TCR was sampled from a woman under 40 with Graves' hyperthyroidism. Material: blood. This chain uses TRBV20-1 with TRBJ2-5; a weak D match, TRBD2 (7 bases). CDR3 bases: TGCAGTGCGTCGCCTGGGGGGGGCGGCCAAGAGACCCAGTACTTC. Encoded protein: CSASPGGGGQETQYF.